This T cell receptor beta chain was found in a study of identical twins. General study results and limits: Twins' excess sharing was less marked for out-of-frame beta sequences.

A note on this clonotype: What it binds is unknown.

TCRdb used MiXCR to reprocess the 5' RACE reads, holding one entry per CDR3 protein. The sample holds approximately 230,000 distinct CDR3 sequences, 5% to 7% seen once. The length of the CDR3 is 15 residues. CDR1 and CDR2 from the germline V gene are WNHNN and SYGVQD (reference sequence). Trimming removed 2 bases at V and 2 bases at J, with 7 bases between. This same sample was also taken into another study, of T cells expressing NK-cell markers. That work adds: These same clonotypes (in several donors) also led the CD3+CD56-NKG2C+ fraction.

The chain carries TRBV10-1 and TRBJ2-6; D remains ambiguous. Sequenced input: CD8+ T cells sorted from blood. This receptor was identified in a woman aged 18 to 35 in good health. DNA for the CDR3: TGCGCCAGCAGTGAGGTCGAGACTGGGGCCAACGTCCTGACTTTC. Protein product: CASSEVETGANVLTF.